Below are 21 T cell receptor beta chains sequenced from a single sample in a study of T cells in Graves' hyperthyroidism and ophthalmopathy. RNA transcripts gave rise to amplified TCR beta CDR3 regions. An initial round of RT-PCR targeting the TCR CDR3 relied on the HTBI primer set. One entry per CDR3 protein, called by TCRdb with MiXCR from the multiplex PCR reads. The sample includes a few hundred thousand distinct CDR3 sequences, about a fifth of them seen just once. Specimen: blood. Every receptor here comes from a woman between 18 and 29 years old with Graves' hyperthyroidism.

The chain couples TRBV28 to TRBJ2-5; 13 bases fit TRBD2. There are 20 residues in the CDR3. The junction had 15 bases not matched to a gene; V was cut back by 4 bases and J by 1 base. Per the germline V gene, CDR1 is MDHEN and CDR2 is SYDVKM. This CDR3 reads CASSYARGLAGAATQETQYF. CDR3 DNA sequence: TGTGCCAGCAGTTATGCCCGCGGACTAGCGGGGGCCGCTACCCAAGAGACCCAGTACTTC.

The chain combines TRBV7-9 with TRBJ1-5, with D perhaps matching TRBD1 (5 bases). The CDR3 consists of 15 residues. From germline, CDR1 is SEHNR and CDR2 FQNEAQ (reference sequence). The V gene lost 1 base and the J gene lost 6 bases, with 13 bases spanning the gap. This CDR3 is CASSLGGAGGQPQHF. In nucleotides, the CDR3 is TGTGCCAGCAGCTTAGGGGGAGCGGGGGGTCAGCCCCAGCATTTT.

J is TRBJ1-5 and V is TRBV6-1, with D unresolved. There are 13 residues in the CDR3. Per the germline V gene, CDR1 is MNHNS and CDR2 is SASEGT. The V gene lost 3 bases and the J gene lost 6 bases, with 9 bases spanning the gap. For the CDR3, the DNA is TGTGCCAGCAGTGAGGAAATAGGTCAGCCCCAGCATTTT. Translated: CASSEEIGQPQHF.

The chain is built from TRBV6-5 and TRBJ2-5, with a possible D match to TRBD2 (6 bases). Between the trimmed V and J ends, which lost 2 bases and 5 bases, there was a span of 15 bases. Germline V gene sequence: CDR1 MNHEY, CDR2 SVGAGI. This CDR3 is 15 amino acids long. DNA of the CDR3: TGTGCCAGCAGTTACCCTCCGGGACTTGAGGAGACCCAGTACTTC. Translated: CASSYPPGLEETQYF.

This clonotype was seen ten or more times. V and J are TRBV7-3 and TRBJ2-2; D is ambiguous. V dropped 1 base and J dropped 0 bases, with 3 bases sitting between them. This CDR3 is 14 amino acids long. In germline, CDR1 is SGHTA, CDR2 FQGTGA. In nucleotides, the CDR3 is TGTGCCAGCAGCTTAAACTCGAACACCGGGGAGCTGTTTTTT. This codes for CASSLNSNTGELFF.

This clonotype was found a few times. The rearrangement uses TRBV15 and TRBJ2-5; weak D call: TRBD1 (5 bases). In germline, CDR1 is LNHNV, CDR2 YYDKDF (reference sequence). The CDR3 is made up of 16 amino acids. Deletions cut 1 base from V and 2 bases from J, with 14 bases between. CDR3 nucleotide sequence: TGTGCCACCAGCAGAGGGGCAGAAGGGGATCAAGAGACCCAGTACTTC. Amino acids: CATSRGAEGDQETQYF. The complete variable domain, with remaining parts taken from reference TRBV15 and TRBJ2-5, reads DAMVIQNPRYQVTQFGKPVTLSCSQTLNHNVMYWYQQKSSQAPKLLFHYYDKDFNNEADTPDNFQSRRPNTSFCFLDIRSPGLGDTAMYLCATSRGAEGDQETQYFGPGTRLLVL.

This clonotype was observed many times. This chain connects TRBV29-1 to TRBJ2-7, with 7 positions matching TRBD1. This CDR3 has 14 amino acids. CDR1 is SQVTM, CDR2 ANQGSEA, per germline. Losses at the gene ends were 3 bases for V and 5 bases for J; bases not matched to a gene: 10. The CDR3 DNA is TGCAGCGTTGATCGACAGGGCGTATCCAACGAGCAGTACTTC. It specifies CSVDRQGVSNEQYF.

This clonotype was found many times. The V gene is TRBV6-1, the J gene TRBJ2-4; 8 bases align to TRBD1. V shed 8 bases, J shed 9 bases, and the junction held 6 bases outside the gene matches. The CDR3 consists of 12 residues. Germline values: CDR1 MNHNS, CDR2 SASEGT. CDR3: CASSWTGPIQYF. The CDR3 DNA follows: TGTGCCAGCTCGTGGACAGGGCCCATTCAGTACTTC.

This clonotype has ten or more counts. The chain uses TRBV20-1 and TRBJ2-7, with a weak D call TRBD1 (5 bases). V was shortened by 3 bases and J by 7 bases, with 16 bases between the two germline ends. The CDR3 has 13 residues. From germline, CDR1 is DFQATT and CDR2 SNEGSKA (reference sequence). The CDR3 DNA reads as TGCAGTGCTAGTGATGGGGCGTTCGGGGAGCAGTACTTC. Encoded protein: CSASDGAFGEQYF.

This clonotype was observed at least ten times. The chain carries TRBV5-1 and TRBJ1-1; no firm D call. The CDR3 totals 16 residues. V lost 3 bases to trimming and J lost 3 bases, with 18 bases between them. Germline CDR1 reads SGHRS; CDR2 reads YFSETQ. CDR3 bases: TGCGCCAGCAGCTCCGACATCCGCACTGCTGACACTGAAGCTTTCTTT. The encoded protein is CASSSDIRTADTEAFF.

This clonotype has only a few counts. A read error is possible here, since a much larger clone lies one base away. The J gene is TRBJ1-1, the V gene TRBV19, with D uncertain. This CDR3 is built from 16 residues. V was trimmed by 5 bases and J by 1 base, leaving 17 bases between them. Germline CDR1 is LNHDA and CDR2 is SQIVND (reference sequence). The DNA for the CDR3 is TGTGCCAGTAGTTCCTCCCCAGGCAGGACGAACACTGAAGCTTTCTTT. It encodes CASSSSPGRTNTEAFF.

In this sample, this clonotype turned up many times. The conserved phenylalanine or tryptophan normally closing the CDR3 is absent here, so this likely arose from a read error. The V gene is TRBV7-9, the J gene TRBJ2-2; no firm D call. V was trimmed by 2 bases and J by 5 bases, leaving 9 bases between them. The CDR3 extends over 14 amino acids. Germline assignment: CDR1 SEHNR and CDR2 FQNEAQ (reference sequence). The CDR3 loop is CASSLRAVTGELFS. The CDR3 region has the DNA TGTGCCAGCAGCTTAAGGGCAGTTACCGGGGAGCTGTTTTCT.

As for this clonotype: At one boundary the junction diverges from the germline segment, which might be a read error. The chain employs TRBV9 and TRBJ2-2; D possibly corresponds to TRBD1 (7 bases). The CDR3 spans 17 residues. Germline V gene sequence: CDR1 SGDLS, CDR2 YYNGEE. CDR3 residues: CASSTYTGRGDTGELSF. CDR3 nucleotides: TGTGCCAGCAGCACTTACACGGGCAGGGGGGACACCGGGGAGCTGTCTTTT.

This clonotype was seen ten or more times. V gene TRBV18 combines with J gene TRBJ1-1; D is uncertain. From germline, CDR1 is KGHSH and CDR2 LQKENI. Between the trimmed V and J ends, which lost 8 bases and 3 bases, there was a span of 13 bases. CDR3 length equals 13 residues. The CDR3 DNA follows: TGTGCCAGCAGCCCTCGCGCGGACACTGAAGCTTTCTTT. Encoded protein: CASSPRADTEAFF.

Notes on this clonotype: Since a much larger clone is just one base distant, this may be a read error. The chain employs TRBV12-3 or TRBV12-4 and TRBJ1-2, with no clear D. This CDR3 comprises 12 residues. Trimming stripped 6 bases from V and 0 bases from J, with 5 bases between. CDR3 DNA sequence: TGTGCCAGCAGGCAGCCTAACTATGGCTACACCTTC. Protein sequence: CASRQPNYGYTF.

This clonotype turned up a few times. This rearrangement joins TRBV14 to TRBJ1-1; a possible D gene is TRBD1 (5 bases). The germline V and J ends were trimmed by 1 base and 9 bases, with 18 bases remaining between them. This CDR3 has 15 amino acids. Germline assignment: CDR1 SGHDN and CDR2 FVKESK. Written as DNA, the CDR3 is TGTGCCAGCAGCCAAGCTGAGTTGTCAGGGCGCCAAGCTTTCTTT. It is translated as CASSQAELSGRQAFF.

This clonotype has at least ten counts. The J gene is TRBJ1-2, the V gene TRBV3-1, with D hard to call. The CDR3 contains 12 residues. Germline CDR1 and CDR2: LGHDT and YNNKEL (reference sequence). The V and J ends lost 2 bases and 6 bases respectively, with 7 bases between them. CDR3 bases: TGTGCCAGCAGCCAATTTAGGGATGGCTACACCTTC. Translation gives CASSQFRDGYTF. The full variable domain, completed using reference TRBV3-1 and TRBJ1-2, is DTAVSQTPKYLVTQMGNDKSIKCEQNLGHDTMYWYKQDSKKFLKIMFSYNNKELIINETVPNRFSPKSPDKAHLNLHINSLELGDSAVYFCASSQFRDGYTFGSGTRLTVV.

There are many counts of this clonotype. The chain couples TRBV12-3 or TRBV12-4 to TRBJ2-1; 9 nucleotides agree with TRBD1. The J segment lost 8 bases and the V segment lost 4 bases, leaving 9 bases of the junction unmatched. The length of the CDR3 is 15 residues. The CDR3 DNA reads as TGTGCCAGCAGTTCCCCCGGGACAGGGTCGCATGAGCAGTTCTTC. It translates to CASSSPGTGSHEQFF.

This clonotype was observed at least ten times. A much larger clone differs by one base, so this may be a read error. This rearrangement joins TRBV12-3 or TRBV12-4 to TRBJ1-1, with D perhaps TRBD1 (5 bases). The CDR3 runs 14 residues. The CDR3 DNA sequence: TGTGCCAGCAGACCAGGACAAACGAACACTGGAGCTTTCTTT. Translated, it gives CASRPGQTNTGAFF.

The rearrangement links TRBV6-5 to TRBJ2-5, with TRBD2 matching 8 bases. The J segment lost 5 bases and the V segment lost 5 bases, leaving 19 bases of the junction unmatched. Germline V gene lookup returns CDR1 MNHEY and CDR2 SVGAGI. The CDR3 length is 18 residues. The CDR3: CASSLLGGSGVAGETQYF. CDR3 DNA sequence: TGTGCCAGCAGTCTACTCGGGGGTAGCGGGGTTGCGGGGGAGACCCAGTACTTC.

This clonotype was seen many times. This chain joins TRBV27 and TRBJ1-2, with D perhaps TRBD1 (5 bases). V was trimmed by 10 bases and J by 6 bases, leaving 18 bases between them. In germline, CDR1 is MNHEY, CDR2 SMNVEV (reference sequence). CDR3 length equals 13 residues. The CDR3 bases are TGTGCCAACCCCGGCGGATGGGGCAATGGCTACACCTTC. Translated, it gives CANPGGWGNGYTF.